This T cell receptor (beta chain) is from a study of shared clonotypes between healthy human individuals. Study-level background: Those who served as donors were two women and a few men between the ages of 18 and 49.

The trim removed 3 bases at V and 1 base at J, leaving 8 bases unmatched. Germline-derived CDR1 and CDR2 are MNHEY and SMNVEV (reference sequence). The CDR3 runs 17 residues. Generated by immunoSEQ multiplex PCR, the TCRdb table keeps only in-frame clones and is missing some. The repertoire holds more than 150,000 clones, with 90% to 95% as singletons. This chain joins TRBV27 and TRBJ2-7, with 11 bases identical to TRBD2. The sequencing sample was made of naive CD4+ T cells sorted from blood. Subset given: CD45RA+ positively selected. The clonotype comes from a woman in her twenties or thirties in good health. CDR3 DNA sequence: TGTGCCAGCAGTTTTACCTCGGGGACTAGCGGTTCCTACGAGCAGTACTTC. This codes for CASSFTSGTSGSYEQYF.